What follows describes a single T cell receptor (beta chain). The antigen it recognizes is unknown. No clone much larger than this one lies a single base away; base qualities are absent. The entry originates in a study of control samples from healthy donors and cancer patients (TCRdb year 2020). The library came from the immunoSEQ multiplex PCR assay. This immuneACCESS table, as held by TCRdb, lists in-frame sequences with V and J called but not all clones. Of the missing ones, under half trace to an unresolved V gene in checked studies; the others have no known cause. The sample yields about 190,000 clones; around 93% were counted once. The leading ten clones occupy 1.5% to 2% of the sample. The CDR3 has 16 amino acids, counting the end cysteine and phenylalanine. Of the read, only the CDR3 DNA is kept; its 48 bases are in frame from base 1. V is cut back by 4 bases and J by 5 bases, with 6 bases in the junction unmatched. From the germline V gene, CDR1 is SGHDT and CDR2 is YYEEEE.

Material for sequencing was blood. The origin of this receptor is a man younger than 40 in good health. This receptor chain uses TRBV5-6 and TRBJ1-4; 12 bases in between match TRBD1. For the CDR3, the sequence is CASSVLGTGGNEKLFF. The DNA reads TGTGCCAGCAGCGTCCTGGGGACAGGGGGCAATGAAAAACTGTTTTTT.